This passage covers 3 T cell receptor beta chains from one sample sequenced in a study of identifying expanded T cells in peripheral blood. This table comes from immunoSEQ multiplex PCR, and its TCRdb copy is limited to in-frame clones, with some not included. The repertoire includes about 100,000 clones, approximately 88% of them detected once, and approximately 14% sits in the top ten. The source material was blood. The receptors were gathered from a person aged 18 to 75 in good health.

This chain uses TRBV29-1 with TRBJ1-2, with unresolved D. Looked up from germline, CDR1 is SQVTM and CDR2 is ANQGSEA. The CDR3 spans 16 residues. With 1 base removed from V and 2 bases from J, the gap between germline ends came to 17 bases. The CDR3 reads CSVEGGGARENYGYTF. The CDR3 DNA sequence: TGCAGCGTTGAAGGAGGCGGCGCAAGAGAGAACTATGGCTACACCTTC.

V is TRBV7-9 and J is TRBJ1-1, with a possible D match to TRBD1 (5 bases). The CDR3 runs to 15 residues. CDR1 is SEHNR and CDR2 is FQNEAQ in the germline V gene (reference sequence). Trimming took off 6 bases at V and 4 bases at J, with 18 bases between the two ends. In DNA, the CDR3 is TGTGCCAGCAGGCATCCGACGGATGGGGGCACTGAAGCTTTCTTT. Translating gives CASRHPTDGGTEAFF.

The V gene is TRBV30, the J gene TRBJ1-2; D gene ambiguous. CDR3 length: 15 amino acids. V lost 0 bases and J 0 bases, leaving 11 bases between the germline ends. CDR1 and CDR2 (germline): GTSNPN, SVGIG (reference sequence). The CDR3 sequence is CAWSVGYGANYGYTF. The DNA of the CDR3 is TGTGCCTGGAGTGTAGGGTACGGAGCTAACTATGGCTACACCTTC.